Listed below are T cell receptor beta chains from one sample, sequenced in a study of T-cell memory formation after mild COVID-19. MiXCR, run by TCRdb on the 5' RACE reads, gives a single entry per CDR3 protein. Of approximately 340,000 distinct CDR3 sequences in the sample, around 13% were seen once. Specimen: PBMCs or a T cell subset sorted from them (not recorded which). The source of these receptors is a young man who had mild COVID-19 (a few samples of this study predate the infection). Cell type and time point are not known. The CDR3 runs from the conserved cysteine through the conserved F or W. The D gene is left open where the match is weak. The listing skips clone size in some rows; elsewhere it reads once, few, many or a size class.

d_gene	abundance	v_gene	j_gene	CDR3aa	CDR3nt
TRBD1	few	TRBV28	TRBJ2-5	CASRQGGRNKETQYF	TGTGCCAGCCGCCAAGGGGGCCGGAACAAAGAGACCCAGTACTTC
.	few	TRBV2	TRBJ1-4	CASRGGINEKLFF	TGTGCCAGCAGGGGCGGAATTAATGAAAAACTGTTTTTT
TRBD1	.	TRBV28	TRBJ2-1	CASSLRGGQGESYNEQFF	TGTGCCAGCAGTTTGCGGGGTGGACAGGGGGAATCCTACAATGAGCAGTTCTTC
.	few	TRBV10-3	TRBJ2-1	CAISGTVDSYNEQFF	TGTGCCATCAGTGGAACAGTCGATTCCTACAATGAGCAGTTCTTC
.	.	TRBV20-1	TRBJ2-2	CSARDRRVPTGELFF	TGCAGTGCTAGAGATAGGCGGGTCCCCACCGGGGAGCTGTTTTTT
.	once	TRBV7-2	TRBJ1-3	CASSFEPWGTIYF	TGTGCCAGCAGCTTCGAACCTTGGGGCACCATATATTTT
TRBD2	.	TRBV20-1	TRBJ2-5	CSVPGLVQETQYF	TGCAGTGTACCGGGACTAGTGCAAGAGACCCAGTACTTC
.	many	TRBV19	TRBJ1-2	CASGVIGQTVRMDYGYTF	TGTGCCAGTGGTGTAATTGGACAGACTGTCAGGATGGACTATGGCTACACCTTC
TRBD2	.	TRBV11-2	TRBJ2-5	CASSLVSGGGETQYF	TGTGCCAGCAGCTTAGTAAGCGGGGGTGGAGAGACCCAGTACTTC
TRBD2	few	TRBV7-6	TRBJ2-1	CASSSTSGVLDEQFF	TGTGCCAGCAGCTCGACTAGCGGGGTGTTAGATGAGCAGTTCTTC
.	.	TRBV7-6	TRBJ2-2	CASSPRGSIAGELFF	TGTGCCAGCAGCCCTCGTGGTAGCATTGCCGGGGAGCTGTTTTTT
.	few	TRBV4-1	TRBJ2-2	CASRALSTGAGTGELFF	TGCGCCAGCAGGGCCTTATCGACAGGAGCGGGAACCGGGGAGCTGTTTTTT
.	.	TRBV27	TRBJ1-5	CASGHRVDQPQHF	TGTGCCAGCGGCCACAGGGTCGACCAGCCCCAGCATTTT
.	few	TRBV6-2/TRBV6-3	TRBJ1-4	CASSLTGRNEKLFF	TGTGCCAGCAGTCTGACAGGACGGAATGAAAAACTGTTTTTT
.	few	TRBV7-9	TRBJ1-1	CASSRVEGTEAFF	TGTGCCAGCAGTAGGGTTGAGGGGACTGAAGCTTTCTTT
.	few	TRBV2	TRBJ2-1	CASSRTNNEQFF	TGTGCCAGCAGCCGGACTAACAATGAGCAGTTCTTC
TRBD1	few	TRBV29-1	TRBJ2-1	CSVVIRDSNEQFF	TGCAGCGTTGTCATCCGGGACAGCAATGAGCAGTTCTTC
.	.	TRBV6-6	TRBJ2-3	CASSYFGATRTDTQYF	TGTGCCAGCAGTTACTTCGGAGCCACTCGCACAGATACGCAGTATTTT
TRBD2	.	TRBV5-1	TRBJ2-1	CASSFLGTSDYNEQFF	TGCGCCAGCAGCTTTCTCGGGACTAGCGACTACAATGAGCAGTTCTTC
TRBD1	many	TRBV29-1	TRBJ1-5	CSVTMGTGGQQPQHF	TGCAGCGTCACAATGGGGACAGGGGGCCAACAGCCCCAGCATTTT
.	few	TRBV12-5	TRBJ2-1	CASGLSGRDEQFF	TGTGCTAGTGGTTTGAGTGGTCGGGATGAGCAGTTCTTC
TRBD1	few	TRBV3-1	TRBJ2-1	CASSQDYQGVYEQFF	TGTGCCAGCAGCCAAGATTATCAGGGGGTTTATGAGCAGTTCTTC
TRBD2	.	TRBV9	TRBJ2-1	CASSVTAGGPLNEQFF	TGTGCCAGCAGCGTAACAGCGGGGGGGCCCTTAAATGAGCAGTTCTTC
.	.	TRBV4-1	TRBJ2-7	CASSLRGGQGTYEQYF	TGCGCCAGCAGCCTTAGGGGGGGCCAGGGGACCTACGAGCAGTACTTC
.	.	TRBV7-9	TRBJ1-2	CASRLTGYYGYTF	TGTGCCAGCAGACTAACAGGCTACTATGGCTACACCTTC
.	.	TRBV12-3/TRBV12-4	TRBJ1-2	CASSFPGLVGYTF	TGTGCCAGCAGTTTTCCTGGGCTAGTGGGCTACACCTTC
TRBD2	few	TRBV7-2	TRBJ2-5	CASSLGAKRGVQETQYF	TGTGCCAGCAGCTTAGGGGCCAAGCGGGGAGTCCAAGAGACCCAGTACTTC
.	.	TRBV5-1	TRBJ2-5	CASSLGGAQETQYF	TGCGCCAGCAGCTTGGGGGGGGCCCAAGAGACCCAGTACTTC
.	few	TRBV4-2	TRBJ2-1	CASSQDAPRGVTSYNEQFF	TGTGCCAGCAGCCAAGATGCCCCCCGCGGGGTGACCTCCTACAATGAGCAGTTCTTC
.	.	TRBV3-1	TRBJ1-1	CASSQEVSADMNTEAFF	TGTGCCAGCAGCCAAGAGGTTTCGGCAGACATGAACACTGAAGCTTTCTTT
TRBD1	few	TRBV29-1	TRBJ2-1	CSVDPRQGANNEQFF	TGCAGCGTTGATCCGAGACAGGGGGCTAACAATGAGCAGTTCTTC
TRBD2	.	TRBV29-1	TRBJ2-7	CSVGGEGSYEQYF	TGCAGCGTTGGTGGGGAGGGCTCCTACGAGCAGTACTTC
.	many	TRBV7-2	TRBJ1-2	CASSLSSFGEGYTF	TGTGCCAGCAGCCTTAGTAGCTTTGGAGAGGGCTACACCTTC
.	.	TRBV29-1	TRBJ2-5	CSVGQLRETQYF	TGCAGCGTTGGCCAGCTAAGGGAGACCCAGTACTTC
.	many	TRBV7-8	TRBJ1-1	CASSVDLSTEAFF	TGTGCCAGCAGCGTAGACCTGAGCACTGAAGCTTTCTTT
.	.	TRBV12-3/TRBV12-4	TRBJ2-5	CASRFGGQETQYF	TGTGCCAGCAGATTTGGGGGGCAAGAGACCCAGTACTTC
TRBD2	few	TRBV11-3	TRBJ2-1	CASSSRGGDNEQFF	TGTGCCAGCAGCTCTCGGGGGGGCGACAATGAGCAGTTCTTC
.	.	TRBV12-3/TRBV12-4	TRBJ1-4	CASSYVGGSKEKLFF	TGTGCCAGCAGTTACGTCGGGGGATCGAAAGAAAAACTGTTTTTT
.	few	TRBV5-1	TRBJ2-2	CASSSVVPANTGELFF	TGCGCCAGCAGCTCTGTTGTACCGGCGAACACCGGGGAGCTGTTTTTT
.	few	TRBV10-3	TRBJ1-2	CAISESSGLQPYGYTF	TGTGCCATCAGTGAGTCGTCGGGTCTACAGCCCTATGGCTACACCTTC
.	few	TRBV7-9	TRBJ1-1	CASSTLTEAFF	TGTGCCAGCAGCACCCTCACTGAAGCTTTCTTT
.	many	TRBV4-1	TRBJ1-1	CASSQDPNSDMNTEAFF	TGCGCCAGCAGCCAAGATCCGAACAGCGATATGAACACTGAAGCTTTCTTT
TRBD2	.	TRBV9	TRBJ2-1	CASSDPAGAYNEQFF	TGTGCCAGCAGCGACCCGGCGGGGGCCTACAATGAGCAGTTCTTC
.	.	TRBV7-9	TRBJ1-1	CASSFDGGTEAFF	TGTGCCAGCAGCTTCGATGGAGGGACTGAAGCTTTCTTT
TRBD1	few	TRBV7-9	TRBJ2-7	CASSLATGGKNEQYF	TGTGCCAGCAGCTTAGCCACAGGGGGAAAAAACGAGCAGTACTTC
.	.	TRBV7-3	TRBJ2-7	CASSLTVGLASEQYF	TGTGCCAGCAGCTTAACGGTGGGTCTAGCTTCCGAGCAGTACTTC
.	many	TRBV5-1	TRBJ1-3	CASSLGGSGNTIYF	TGCGCCAGCAGCTTGGGGGGATCTGGAAACACCATATATTTT
.	.	TRBV27	TRBJ2-2	CASSSDRSAGELFF	TGTGCCAGCAGTTCTGACAGGTCTGCCGGGGAGCTGTTTTTT
.	many	TRBV5-1	TRBJ2-1	CASSLGSVSSYNEQFF	TGCGCCAGCAGCTTGGGAAGCGTTAGCTCCTACAATGAGCAGTTCTTC
.	many	TRBV5-1	TRBJ1-2	CASSLFLNTGYTF	TGCGCCAGCAGCTTGTTTTTAAACACTGGCTACACCTTC
.	.	TRBV9	TRBJ1-1	CASTLKRGNTEAFF	TGTGCCAGCACTCTCAAACGAGGAAACACTGAAGCTTTCTTT
TRBD1	few	TRBV6-2/TRBV6-3	TRBJ2-7	CASGGQGAYEQYF	TGTGCCAGCGGCGGACAGGGGGCCTACGAGCAGTACTTC
TRBD2	many	TRBV20-1	TRBJ2-3	CSASSSGGAGVDTQYF	TGCAGTGCATCCTCCTCCGGGGGGGCCGGGGTAGATACGCAGTATTTT
.	few	TRBV7-3	TRBJ2-5	CASSLTNRETQYF	TGTGCCAGCAGCTTAACGAATAGGGAGACCCAGTACTTC
.	few	TRBV6-1	TRBJ1-1	CASTRTSGLGAFF	TGTGCCAGCACCAGGACCTCGGGGCTTGGAGCTTTCTTT
.	few	TRBV7-3	TRBJ2-3	CASSLGGYKDTQYF	TGTGCCAGCAGCTTGGGGGGTTACAAAGATACGCAGTATTTT
.	.	TRBV6-5	TRBJ1-1	CASGRGADTEAFF	TGTGCCAGCGGGAGGGGGGCCGACACTGAAGCTTTCTTT
TRBD2	.	TRBV20-1	TRBJ2-3	CSARASLAGVTDTQYF	TGCAGTGCTAGGGCGTCACTAGCGGGGGTAACAGATACGCAGTATTTT
TRBD1	few	TRBV6-6	TRBJ1-5	CASSSLPGTGLNQPQHF	TGTGCCAGCAGTTCTCTGCCCGGGACAGGGCTGAATCAGCCCCAGCATTTT
.	.	TRBV6-5	TRBJ2-4	CASSLRVAKNIQYF	TGTGCCAGCAGTCTAAGGGTAGCCAAAAACATTCAGTACTTC